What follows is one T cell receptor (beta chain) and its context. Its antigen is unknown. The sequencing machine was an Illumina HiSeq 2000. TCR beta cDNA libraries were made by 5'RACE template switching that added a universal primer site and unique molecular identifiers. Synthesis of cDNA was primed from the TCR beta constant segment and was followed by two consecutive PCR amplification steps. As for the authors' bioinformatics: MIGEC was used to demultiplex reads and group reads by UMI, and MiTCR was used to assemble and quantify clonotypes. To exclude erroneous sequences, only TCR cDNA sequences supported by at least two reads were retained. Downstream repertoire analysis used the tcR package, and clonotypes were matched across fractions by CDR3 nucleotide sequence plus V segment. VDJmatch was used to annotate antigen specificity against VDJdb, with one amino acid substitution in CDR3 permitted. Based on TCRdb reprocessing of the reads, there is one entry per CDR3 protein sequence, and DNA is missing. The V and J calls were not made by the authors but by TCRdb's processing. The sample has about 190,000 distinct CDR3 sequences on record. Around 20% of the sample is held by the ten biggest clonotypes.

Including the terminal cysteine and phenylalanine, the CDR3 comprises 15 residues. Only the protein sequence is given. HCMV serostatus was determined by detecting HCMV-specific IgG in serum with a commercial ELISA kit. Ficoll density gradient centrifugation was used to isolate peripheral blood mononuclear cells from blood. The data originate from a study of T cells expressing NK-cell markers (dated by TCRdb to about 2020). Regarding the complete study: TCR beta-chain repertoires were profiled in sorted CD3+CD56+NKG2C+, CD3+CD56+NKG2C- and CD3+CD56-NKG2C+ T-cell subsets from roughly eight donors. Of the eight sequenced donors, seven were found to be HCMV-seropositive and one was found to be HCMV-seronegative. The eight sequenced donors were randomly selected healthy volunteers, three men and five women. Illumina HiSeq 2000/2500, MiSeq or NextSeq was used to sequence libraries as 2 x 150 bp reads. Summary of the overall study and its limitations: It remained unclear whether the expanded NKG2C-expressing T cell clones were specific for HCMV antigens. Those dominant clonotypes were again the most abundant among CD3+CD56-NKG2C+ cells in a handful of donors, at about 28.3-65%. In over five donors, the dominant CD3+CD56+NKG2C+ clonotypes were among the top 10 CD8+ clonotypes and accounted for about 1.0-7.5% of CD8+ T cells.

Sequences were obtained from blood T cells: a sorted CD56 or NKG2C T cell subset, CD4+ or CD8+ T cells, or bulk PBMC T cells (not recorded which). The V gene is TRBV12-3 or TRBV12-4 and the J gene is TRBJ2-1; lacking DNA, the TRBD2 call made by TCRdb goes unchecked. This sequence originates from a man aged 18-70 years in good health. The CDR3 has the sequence CASRGLAGVYNEQFF.